Following are 6 T cell receptor beta chains from one sample sequenced in a study of blood T cells in healthy people across ages. Primers used in a second PCR of about 6 to 11 cycles were a sample-barcoded 5' primer and a J-beta primer mix. In TCRdb, the 5' RACE reads were re-called with MiXCR into one record per CDR3 protein. The table has about 670,000 distinct CDR3 sequences, under 65% seen once; the top ten hold approximately 12%. Input material: blood. These receptors came from a woman older than 75 in good health.

V is TRBV20-1 and J is TRBJ1-2; D uncertain. Trimming left V 4 bases short and J 7 bases short, with 10 bases between. The CDR3 contains 11 residues. Per germline, CDR1 DFQATT and CDR2 SNEGSKA (reference sequence). The DNA for the CDR3 is TGCAGTGCTACCGAGGAGGGTGGCTACACCTTC. Encoded protein: CSATEEGGYTF.

The gene calls are TRBV4-2 and TRBJ2-3, with D tentatively TRBD1 (6 bases). CDR3 length: 14 residues. Trimming took off 2 bases at V and 5 bases at J, with 11 bases between the two ends. In germline, CDR1 is LGHNA, CDR2 YNFKEQ. The CDR3 here is CASSQKWGQDTQYF. CDR3 coding DNA: TGTGCCAGCAGCCAAAAATGGGGACAAGATACGCAGTATTTT.

This clonotype was observed at least ten times. The chain employs TRBV5-1 and TRBJ2-1; no firm D call. Germline V CDR1 and CDR2: SGHRS, YFSETQ. The CDR3 covers 15 residues. Between the trimmed V and J ends, which lost 2 bases and 5 bases, there was a span of 14 bases. CDR3 amino acids: CASSLLGMFHNEQFF. For the CDR3, the DNA is TGCGCCAGCAGCTTACTGGGTATGTTCCACAATGAGCAGTTCTTC.

This clonotype appeared many times. V usage is TRBV5-6 and J usage is TRBJ2-1; 9 bases map to TRBD1. The CDR3 covers 15 residues. With V trimmed by 3 bases and J by 2 bases, 3 bases remained unmatched. CDR1 is SGHDT, CDR2 YYEEEE, per germline. CDR3: CASSYGQGPYNEQFF. The CDR3 nucleotides are TGTGCCAGCAGCTATGGACAGGGGCCCTACAATGAGCAGTTCTTC.

This clonotype was observed at least ten times. The chain has TRBV28 and TRBJ2-5, with TRBD1 matching 7 bases. Per the germline V gene, CDR1 is MDHEN and CDR2 is SYDVKM. V gave up 5 bases and J gave up 2 bases; unmatched junction bases: 8. CDR3 length: 15 amino acids. CDR3: CASSPPGQDQETQYF. The CDR3 coding sequence is TGTGCCAGCAGTCCCCCCGGACAGGATCAAGAGACCCAGTACTTC.

The chain is built from TRBV4-1 and TRBJ1-6; unclear D gene. This CDR3 is built from 13 residues. Germline V gene lookup returns CDR1 MGHRA and CDR2 YSYEKL. Trimming left V 5 bases short and J 10 bases short, with 12 bases between. In DNA, the CDR3 is TGCGCCAGCAGCATTGGGGTGGGATCACCCCTCCACTTT. Amino acid sequence: CASSIGVGSPLHF.